This is a list of T cell receptor beta chains from one sample in a study of T cells in localized non-small cell lung cancer. The repertoire was sequenced with immunoSEQ multiplex PCR; TCRdb's copy has only in-frame clones and lacks some. The table records approximately 2,800 clones, over 25% of them present only once. The sample in question was normal lung tissue next to the tumor, obtained before any cancer treatment. These receptors all come from a male donor at least 60 years old with stage II lung adenocarcinoma. CDR3s include the opening cysteine and the closing phenylalanine or tryptophan. The order of the fields is J gene, V gene, clone size, D gene, CDR3 protein, CDR3 DNA. D genes are given only for firm matches. Some rows mark clone size as missing; the rest say once, few, many or name a class of expanded clone.

>TRBJ2-1|TRBV11-3|few|.
CASSLGPGPHNEQFF
TGTGCCAGCAGCTTGGGCCCGGGACCCCACAATGAGCAGTTCTTC
>TRBJ1-6|TRBV4-1|medium-sized|TRBD1
CASSPTPGGDTYNSPLHF
TGCGCCAGCAGCCCTACCCCAGGGGGGGACACTTATAATTCACCCCTCCACTTT
>TRBJ1-3|TRBV18|.|.
CASSPPRAGNTIYF
TGTGCCAGCTCACCACCCAGGGCCGGAAACACCATATATTTT
>TRBJ2-5|TRBV18|.|.
CASSPRQETQYF
TGTGCCAGCTCACCGAGACAAGAGACCCAGTACTTC
>TRBJ2-7|TRBV29-1|.|.
CSVSRDAPREEQYF
TGCAGCGTTTCCCGGGACGCCCCACGGGAGGAGCAGTACTTC
>TRBJ1-2|TRBV29-1|.|.
CSVPETGHMVYTF
TGCAGCGTTCCTGAGACGGGACACATGGTCTACACCTTC
>TRBJ2-1|TRBV11-3|.|TRBD2
CASSLGGSSYNEQFF
TGTGCCAGCAGCTTGGGGGGGAGCTCCTACAATGAGCAGTTCTTC
>TRBJ2-7|TRBV11-3|few|.
CASSLGGGVLSYEQYF
TGTGCCAGCAGCTTAGGCGGCGGGGTCCTTTCCTACGAGCAGTACTTC
>TRBJ1-1|TRBV9|.|.
CASSVAGVNTEAFF
TGTGCCAGCAGCGTAGCAGGGGTGAACACTGAAGCTTTCTTT
>TRBJ2-4|TRBV19|few|TRBD2
CASSETSGRGTIQYF
TGTGCCAGTAGCGAAACTAGCGGGAGGGGGACCATTCAGTACTTC
>TRBJ2-7|TRBV19|.|TRBD2
CASSTNGGAGEQYF
TGTGCCAGTAGTACAAACGGGGGGGCCGGCGAGCAGTACTTC
>TRBJ1-1|TRBV19|few|.
CASSIQKNTEAFF
TGTGCCAGTAGTATTCAGAAGAACACTGAAGCTTTCTTT
>TRBJ2-7|TRBV30|large|.
CAWSVLSYEQYF
TGTGCCTGGAGTGTACTCAGCTACGAGCAGTACTTC
>TRBJ1-1|TRBV9|few|TRBD1
CASSVGTGAEAFF
TGTGCCAGCAGCGTAGGGACAGGCGCTGAAGCTTTCTTT
>TRBJ2-7|TRBV18|.|.
CASSPPTYRSSYEQYF
TGTGCCAGCTCACCCCCGACGTACAGGAGCTCCTACGAGCAGTACTTC
>TRBJ2-3|TRBV11-3|.|.
CASSFGTSISTDTQYF
TGTGCCAGCAGCTTTGGTACCTCGATTAGCACAGATACGCAGTATTTT
>TRBJ2-1|TRBV6-8|medium-sized|.
CASSEEMSSYNEQFF
TGTGCCAGCAGTGAGGAGATGAGCTCCTACAATGAGCAGTTCTTC
>TRBJ2-1|TRBV5-1|once|.
CASSSLQALGEQFF
TGCGCCAGCAGCTCCCTACAGGCCCTCGGTGAGCAGTTCTTC
>TRBJ2-1|TRBV9|.|.
CASSPGQPNNEQFF
TGTGCCAGCAGCCCAGGGCAACCTAACAATGAGCAGTTCTTC
>TRBJ2-1|TRBV9|few|TRBD2
CASSVTAGAANEQFF
TGTGCCAGCAGCGTAACAGCGGGAGCCGCCAATGAGCAGTTCTTC
>TRBJ1-2|TRBV6-8|.|.
CASSYSLQDYGYTF
TGTGCCAGCAGTTACTCCTTACAGGACTATGGCTACACCTTC
>TRBJ2-7|TRBV9|few|TRBD1
CASSENRDRSSYEQYF
TGTGCCAGCAGTGAAAACCGGGACAGAAGCTCCTACGAGCAGTACTTC
>TRBJ1-2|TRBV10-2|.|TRBD1
CASSKGTGLNYGYTF
TGCGCCAGCAGTAAGGGGACAGGGTTGAACTATGGCTACACCTTC
>TRBJ1-2|TRBV9|few|.
CASSPGQINYGYTF
TGTGCCAGCAGCCCCGGACAGATTAACTATGGCTACACCTTC
>TRBJ2-1|TRBV19|.|.
CASSTQHRGGYNEQFF
TGTGCCAGTAGTACACAACACAGGGGGGGTTACAATGAGCAGTTCTTC
>TRBJ1-1|TRBV7-2|medium-sized|.
CASSSDMNTEAFF
TGTGCCAGCAGCTCCGATATGAACACTGAAGCTTTCTTT
>TRBJ1-2|TRBV11-1|few|TRBD1
CASSFTGTGGDGYTF
TGTGCCAGCAGCTTCACCGGGACAGGGGGCGATGGCTACACCTTC
>TRBJ1-5|TRBV9|few|.
CASSVGGGVNQPQHF
TGTGCCAGCAGCGTAGGTGGGGGGGTAAATCAGCCCCAGCATTTT
>TRBJ1-5|TRBV30|once|.
CAWREGQSNQPQHF
TGTGCCTGGAGGGAAGGACAGAGCAATCAGCCCCAGCATTTT
>TRBJ2-3|TRBV19|.|TRBD2
CASSISTSGSGTDTQYF
TGTGCCAGTAGTATTTCCACTAGCGGGAGTGGTACGGATACGCAGTATTTT
>TRBJ1-2|TRBV11-3|large|TRBD1
CASSPPPGTGYGYTF
TGTGCCAGCAGCCCCCCACCCGGGACAGGCTATGGCTACACCTTC
>TRBJ2-7|TRBV5-1|.|TRBD1
CASSLEGTGASYEQYF
TGCGCCAGCAGCTTGGAGGGGACAGGGGCCTCCTACGAGCAGTACTTC
>TRBJ1-3|TRBV7-6|.|TRBD1
CASSGTGAAGNTIYF
TGTGCCAGCAGCGGTACAGGGGCCGCTGGAAACACCATATATTTT
>TRBJ1-2|TRBV28|.|.
CASSPPTGGYGYTF
TGTGCCAGCAGTCCCCCTACCGGCGGCTATGGCTACACCTTC
>TRBJ2-7|TRBV6-8|few|.
CASSYLDYEQYF
TGTGCCAGCAGTTACCTAGACTATGAGCAGTACTTC
>TRBJ2-3|TRBV25-1|.|.
CASSEWGRVTQYF
TGTGCCAGCAGTGAATGGGGTAGGGTTACGCAGTATTTT
>TRBJ2-5|TRBV19|.|.
CASKGTQETQYF
TGTGCCAGTAAGGGGACCCAAGAGACCCAGTACTTC
>TRBJ2-1|TRBV14|few|TRBD2
CASSQDWGLAGGNEQFF
TGTGCCAGCAGCCAAGATTGGGGACTAGCGGGAGGCAATGAGCAGTTCTTC
>TRBJ2-1|TRBV19|.|TRBD2
CASSIGAGAASEQFF
TGTGCCAGTAGTATCGGAGCGGGAGCCGCGAGTGAGCAGTTCTTC
>TRBJ1-1|TRBV9|few|.
CASSAGHRNTEAFF
TGTGCCAGCAGCGCGGGACACCGGAACACTGAAGCTTTCTTT
>TRBJ1-5|TRBV19|.|.
CASSRASNQPQHF
TGTGCCAGTAGCAGGGCTAGCAATCAGCCCCAGCATTTT
>TRBJ2-7|TRBV6-8|few|TRBD2
CASSTRAGAYEQYF
TGTGCCAGCAGTACCCGAGCGGGAGCGTACGAGCAGTACTTC
>TRBJ2-7|TRBV12-5|.|.
CASGPSKQGNLTEQYF
TGTGCTAGTGGTCCCAGTAAACAGGGAAACCTTACTGAGCAGTACTTC
>TRBJ2-7|TRBV6-8|.|TRBD1
CASNLDRGQGEQYF
TGTGCCAGCAATCTTGACAGGGGGCAAGGCGAGCAGTACTTC
>TRBJ1-1|TRBV19|few|.
CASSPGMNTEAFF
TGTGCCAGTAGTCCTGGGATGAACACTGAAGCTTTCTTT
>TRBJ1-2|TRBV6-8|few|.
CASSNVGRDNYGYTF
TGTGCCAGCAGTAACGTGGGACGAGATAACTATGGCTACACCTTC
>TRBJ2-7|TRBV11-3|few|TRBD2
CASSSAGAGMGLEGYEQYF
TGTGCCAGCAGCTCCGCTGGTGCAGGGATGGGACTAGAGGGCTACGAGCAGTACTTC
>TRBJ1-2|TRBV28|.|.
CASSSPGIGPPSYGYTF
TGTGCCAGCAGTTCCCCAGGTATCGGTCCTCCTAGCTATGGCTACACCTTC
>TRBJ1-2|TRBV30|.|.
CAWRDSWTDRGYTF
TGTGCCTGGAGGGACTCCTGGACAGACAGAGGCTACACCTTC
>TRBJ1-1|TRBV9|few|.
CASSVSGDTEAFF
TGTGCCAGCAGCGTGTCAGGGGACACTGAAGCTTTCTTT
>TRBJ2-2|TRBV5-1|once|.
CASSLDSREGGELFF
TGCGCCAGCAGCTTGGACTCCCGCGAAGGCGGGGAGCTGTTTTTT
>TRBJ2-7|TRBV19|.|.
CASSMGGRIEQYF
TGTGCCAGTAGTATGGGAGGACGTATCGAGCAGTACTTC
>TRBJ1-1|TRBV10-2|once|.
CASADRNTEAFF
TGCGCCAGCGCAGACAGAAACACTGAAGCTTTCTTT